Following are 31 T cell receptor beta chains from one sample sequenced in a study of T cells in Graves' hyperthyroidism and ophthalmopathy. Amplification of TCR beta CDR3 regions used RNA as the template. The HTBI primer set was used in a first-round RT-PCR of the TCR CDR3. TCRdb redid the calling of the multiplex PCR reads with MiXCR, one entry per CDR3 protein. Among hundreds of thousands of distinct CDR3 sequences listed, 14% were seen once. What was sequenced was blood. The receptor source for this set is a woman aged 18 to 35 with Graves' hyperthyroidism.

This clonotype was counted many times. The chain combines TRBV6-5 with TRBJ1-5; no clear D gene. Germline V gene data show CDR1 as MNHEY and CDR2 as SVGAGI. Trimming shortened V by 0 bases and J by 2 bases, and 8 bases separated the two germline ends. The CDR3 extends over 15 amino acids. Written as DNA, the CDR3 is TGTGCCAGCAGTTACTCGCTTGACGGCAATCAGCCCCAGCATTTT. Translating gives CASSYSLDGNQPQHF.

As for this clonotype: The conserved final phenylalanine or tryptophan is absent from the CDR3, which likely points to a read error. The rearrangement links TRBV19 to TRBJ2-3; 7 bases fit TRBD2. V gave up 0 bases and J gave up 2 bases; unmatched junction bases: 5. CDR3 size: 16 residues. The germline V gene has CDR1 LNHDA and CDR2 SQIVND (reference sequence). The CDR3 DNA is TGTGCCAGTAGTATAGATCGGGGAGGGACCACAGATACGCAGTATTCT. It yields the protein CASSIDRGGTTDTQYS.

This clonotype occurred a few times. The CDR3 region is CATSDLLTGSYEQYF. The CDR3 DNA sequence: TGTGCCACCAGTGATTTGCTAACTGGATCCTACGAGCAGTACTTC. The V call is TRBV24-1, the J call TRBJ2-7; D not resolved. Looked up from germline, CDR1 is KGHDR and CDR2 is SFDVKD. The germline V and J ends were trimmed by 0 bases and 1 base, with 9 bases remaining between them. CDR3 length equals 15 residues.

This clonotype has at least ten counts. The CDR3 DNA is TGTGCCAGCAGTGACGGGACTATTAACAATGAGCAGTTCTTC. It encodes CASSDGTINNEQFF. The V call is TRBV6-1, the J call TRBJ2-1; 7 positions match TRBD2. V was clipped by 3 bases and J by 5 bases; unmatched bases: 4. Germline CDR1 is MNHNS and CDR2 is SASEGT. This CDR3 is built from 14 residues.

Written as DNA, the CDR3 is TGCAGTGCTAGAGGACTAGCGGGAGCTTATGAGCAGTACTTC. This gives the protein CSARGLAGAYEQYF. The chain joins TRBV20-1 to TRBJ2-7, with 12 bases lining up with TRBD2. Unmatched junction bases numbered 5, after V lost 1 base and J lost 7 bases. Germline-derived CDR1 and CDR2 are DFQATT and SNEGSKA (reference sequence). CDR3 length: 14 residues.

In its sample, this clonotype was seen a few times. A read error may produce the germline difference seen at one junction end. The rearrangement links TRBV7-3 to TRBJ1-1, with D perhaps matching TRBD1 (5 bases). Germline V lookup: CDR1 SGHTA, CDR2 FQGTGA. This CDR3 is 13 amino acids long. DNA for the CDR3: TGTGCCAGCAGCAAAGGGGTGAACACTGGAGCTTTCTTT. Its protein is CASSKGVNTGAFF.

This clonotype was observed many times. This sequence joins TRBV11-2 and TRBJ1-1, with TRBD1 as a possible D gene (6 bases). CDR1 is SGHAT and CDR2 is FQNNGV in the germline V gene. This CDR3 is 15 amino acids long. Deletions cut 4 bases from V and 4 bases from J, with 16 bases between. CDR3 region: CASSWASRGATEAFF. CDR3 nucleotides: TGTGCCAGCAGCTGGGCATCCAGGGGCGCCACTGAAGCTTTCTTT.

V and J are TRBV29-1 and TRBJ1-2; possibly TRBD1 for D (6 bases). V dropped 2 bases and J dropped 4 bases, with 11 bases sitting between them. Germline V gives CDR1 SQVTM, CDR2 ANQGSEA. The CDR3 has 13 amino acids. CDR3 bases: TGCAGCGTTGAAAGGGGGAGTGCCTATGGCTACACCTTC. Amino acids: CSVERGSAYGYTF.

This clonotype turned up a few times. This chain joins TRBV10-3 and TRBJ1-4; possibly TRBD1 for D (5 bases). V was trimmed by 2 bases and J by 7 bases, leaving 14 bases between them. The CDR3 is made up of 15 amino acids. Germline CDR1 and CDR2: ENHRY and SYGVKD. CDR3 DNA: TGTGCCATCAGTGAGAGGGAGGGGAGCCGTGAAAAACTGTTTTTT. Translated, it gives CAISEREGSREKLFF.

In this sample, this clonotype turned up a few times. The chain recombines TRBV10-3 with TRBJ1-4, with no clear D. From germline, CDR1 is ENHRY and CDR2 SYGVKD. This CDR3 is 14 amino acids long. V was cut by 2 bases and J by 8 bases, with 12 bases left in between. CDR3 nucleotide sequence: TGTGCCATCAGTGAGGAAGGGCAAAACGAAAAACTGTTTTTT. Translated: CAISEEGQNEKLFF.

This clonotype was seen a handful of times. The CDR3 DNA reads TGTGCCAGTAGTAAGACTAGCGGGGTTCACGAGCAGTACTTC. Encoded protein: CASSKTSGVHEQYF. This rearrangement joins TRBV19 to TRBJ2-7; 11 nucleotides agree with TRBD2. The V segment lost 4 bases and the J segment 5 bases; nucleotides outside the gene matches: 4. The CDR3 consists of 14 residues. In germline, CDR1 is LNHDA, CDR2 SQIVND (reference sequence).

This clonotype was seen ten or more times. The chain joins TRBV6-1 to TRBJ1-1, with unresolved D. V was pared by 3 bases and J by 0 bases, with 5 bases between. The CDR3 loop spans 13 amino acids. In germline, CDR1 is MNHNS, CDR2 SASEGT. CDR3 DNA sequence: TGTGCCAGCAGTGATAAAATGAACACTGAAGCTTTCTTT. Encoded protein: CASSDKMNTEAFF.

V usage is TRBV27 and J usage is TRBJ2-7, with TRBD1 matching 8 bases. The J call may be incorrect, as the DNA end agrees better with TRBJ2-1. This CDR3 region has 12 residues. In germline, CDR1 is MNHEY, CDR2 SMNVEV (reference sequence). The chain's CDR3 is CASRTGGYEQFF. The CDR3 region has the DNA TGTGCCAGCAGAACAGGGGGGTACGAGCAGTTCTTC.

This clonotype was observed a few times. The chain is built from TRBV9 and TRBJ2-1; 9 nucleotides match TRBD1. The germline V gene encodes CDR1 SGDLS and CDR2 YYNGEE. The CDR3 contains 16 residues. The V and J ends lost 4 bases and 8 bases, in that order; junction bases with no gene match: 13. DNA of the CDR3: TGTGCCAGCAGCCTCGGGGGAGGGACAGGGTTCGATGAGCAGTTCTTC. It encodes CASSLGGGTGFDEQFF.

In regard to this clonotype: A single base separates this from a much larger clone, so it may be a read error. The chain joins TRBV4-1 to TRBJ1-1; D possibly corresponds to TRBD1 (5 bases). This CDR3 is built from 15 residues. CDR1 is MGHRA and CDR2 is YSYEKL in the germline V gene. Between the trimmed V and J ends, which lost 4 bases and 10 bases, there was a span of 22 bases. CDR3 residues: CASSREGWRVEAAFF. CDR3 coding DNA: TGCGCCAGCAGCCGAGAGGGGTGGAGGGTCGAAGCAGCTTTCTTT.

This clonotype was seen more than once but under ten times. This chain uses TRBV7-9 with TRBJ2-5; D is undetermined. With 5 bases removed from V and 5 bases from J, the gap between germline ends came to 6 bases. CDR1 and CDR2 from the germline V gene are SEHNR and FQNEAQ (reference sequence). The length of the CDR3 is 11 residues. CDR3 sequence: CASSRLETQYF. CDR3 in DNA: TGTGCCAGCAGCCGATTGGAGACCCAGTACTTC.

This clonotype was found many times. CDR3 loop: CATSELPGSYEQYF. CDR3 bases: TGTGCCACCAGCGAACTCCCGGGCTCCTACGAGCAGTACTTC. This chain connects TRBV15 to TRBJ2-7; unclear D gene. The V gene's germline CDR1 is LNHNV and CDR2 YYDKDF (reference sequence). This CDR3 contains 14 residues. V gave up 5 bases and J gave up 0 bases, with 11 bases separating them.

This clonotype was detected many times. The V gene is TRBV7-9, the J gene TRBJ1-2, with D possibly TRBD1 on 5 matching bases. V gave up 6 bases and J gave up 6 bases, with 14 bases separating them. The CDR3 consists of 13 residues. CDR1 and CDR2 (germline): SEHNR, FQNEAQ (reference sequence). The CDR3 nucleotides are TGTGCCAGCAGGGCGAGTGGGGGAGATGGCTACACCTTC. The encoded protein is CASRASGGDGYTF.

This clonotype was counted ten times or more. This sequence joins TRBV28 and TRBJ2-7, with TRBD1 identical over 8 bases. CDR3 length equals 13 residues. V shed 10 bases and J 6 bases; nucleotides not matched to a gene: 11. The germline V gene has CDR1 MDHEN and CDR2 SYDVKM. Here the CDR3 DNA reads TGTGCCACGTATAGTTCACAGGGGGGCGAGCAGTACTTC. Protein: CATYSSQGGEQYF.

This clonotype was detected many times. The CDR3 sequence: CASTVDPRSSYEQYF. The CDR3 DNA sequence: TGTGCCAGCACCGTTGACCCTCGATCGTCCTACGAGCAGTACTTC. The chain recombines TRBV7-2 with TRBJ2-7; D uncertain. CDR1 is SGHTA, CDR2 FQGNSA, per germline. The ends were cut back, 7 bases at V and 1 base at J, with 17 bases in the middle. CDR3 size: 15 residues.

V usage is TRBV9 and J usage is TRBJ2-3; TRBD2 is a possible D gene (6 bases). Deletions cut 0 bases from V and 4 bases from J, with 18 bases between. The CDR3 is 17 residues long. The germline V gene has CDR1 SGDLS and CDR2 YYNGEE. CDR3 region: CASSVVGGRGPPDTQYF. The CDR3 region has the DNA TGTGCCAGCAGCGTAGTTGGAGGGAGAGGTCCCCCAGATACGCAGTATTTT.

This clonotype was counted ten times or more. The genes are TRBV12-3 or TRBV12-4 and TRBJ1-4; the match to TRBD1 covers 7 bases. This CDR3 comprises 15 residues. The V segment lost 7 bases and the J segment 2 bases; nucleotides outside the gene matches: 7. CDR3 coding DNA: TGTGCCAGCAACAGGGGCATATCCACTAATGAAAAACTGTTTTTT. Translating gives CASNRGISTNEKLFF.

The chain uses TRBV28 and TRBJ2-2, with D perhaps matching TRBD2 (6 bases). The germline gives CDR1 MDHEN, CDR2 SYDVKM. Trimming left V 3 bases short and J 6 bases short, with 17 bases between. The CDR3 sequence is 16 residues long. The DNA of the CDR3 is TGTGCCAGCAGTTTCCCCGGGACTCTCATCGCCGGGGAGCTGTTTTTT. As protein: CASSFPGTLIAGELFF.

The table lists this clonotype with many counts. In DNA form, the CDR3 reads TGTGCCAGCAGCCGGACAGGGCAGAAAGGACAGCCCCAGCATTTT. Protein: CASSRTGQKGQPQHF. The chain has TRBV27 and TRBJ1-5; TRBD1 matches at 8 bases. CDR1 and CDR2 (germline): MNHEY, SMNVEV (reference sequence). The CDR3 has 15 amino acids. J gave up 7 bases and V 6 bases, and 11 bases lay outside the gene matches.

The chain combines TRBV7-2 with TRBJ2-5, with D possibly matching TRBD1 (5 bases). V lost 1 base, J lost 3 bases, and 12 bases lay in between. This CDR3 spans 15 amino acids. Germline V CDR1 and CDR2: SGHTA, FQGNSA. CDR3 DNA: TGTGCCAGCAGCTTAGTTAGGGTCAGGGAAGAGACCCAGTACTTC. Residues: CASSLVRVREETQYF.

This clonotype was found many times. The J gene is TRBJ2-5, the V gene TRBV7-9; D is unclear. Germline V CDR1 and CDR2: SEHNR, FQNEAQ (reference sequence). The CDR3 sequence is 17 residues long. Trimming removed 5 bases at V and 1 base at J, with 20 bases between. The CDR3 protein is CASSPFDWAGLQETQYF. In nucleotides, the CDR3 is TGTGCCAGCAGCCCCTTCGACTGGGCAGGCCTCCAAGAGACCCAGTACTTC.

This sequence joins TRBV7-2 and TRBJ2-5; D uncertain. The CDR3 sequence is 13 residues long. Per the germline V gene, CDR1 is SGHTA and CDR2 is FQGNSA. Trimming shortened V by 0 bases and J by 9 bases, and 11 bases separated the two germline ends. The CDR3 is CASSLAPSQAQYF. CDR3 coding DNA: TGTGCCAGCAGCTTAGCTCCATCCCAGGCCCAGTACTTC.

This clonotype was detected a few times. The chain has TRBV30 and TRBJ2-5, with no clear D. The V gene lost 5 bases and the J gene lost 1 base, with 14 bases spanning the gap. The germline V gene has CDR1 GTSNPN and CDR2 SVGIG (reference sequence). The CDR3 extends over 14 amino acids. The CDR3 DNA sequence: TGTGCCTGGCAAGAAACTGGCATCCAAGAGACCCAGTACTTC. It encodes CAWQETGIQETQYF.

The chain combines TRBV19 with TRBJ2-7, with D tentatively TRBD1 or TRBD2 (5 bases each). Trimming shortened V by 4 bases and J by 5 bases, and 24 bases separated the two germline ends. The CDR3 has 17 residues. Germline values: CDR1 LNHDA, CDR2 SQIVND (reference sequence). The CDR3 nucleotides read TGTGCCAGTAGTACCATGCGAAGAGGGGAAGGTTTCGACGAGCAGTACTTC. It translates to CASSTMRRGEGFDEQYF.

There are a few counts of this clonotype. The chain uses TRBV20-1 and TRBJ1-1; D is undetermined. CDR3 size: 11 residues. Germline V gene data show CDR1 as DFQATT and CDR2 as SNEGSKA (reference sequence). The CDR3 here is CGKPSTDEAFF. The CDR3 nucleotides are TGCGGGAAACCTTCGACGGATGAAGCTTTCTTT.

This sequence joins TRBV15 and TRBJ2-7; D is perhaps TRBD1 (6 bases). The germline V gene encodes CDR1 LNHNV and CDR2 YYDKDF (reference sequence). The CDR3 spans 15 residues. Trimming cost V 0 bases and J 3 bases, with 12 bases left between them. CDR3 protein: CATSRDIQGNYEQYF. In DNA, the CDR3 is TGTGCCACCAGCAGAGACATTCAGGGGAACTACGAGCAGTACTTC.